This T cell receptor beta chain derives from a study of shared clonotypes between healthy human individuals. The assay was immunoSEQ multiplex PCR, and TCRdb's table has in-frame clones only and misses some. The table has roughly 520,000 clones, around 96% seen once. A word on this clone: Its specificity is unknown.

Findings and limits, study-wide: Naive subsets typically showed greater estimated richness than memory subsets.

The CDR3 runs to 14 residues. Looked up from germline, CDR1 is SGHAT and CDR2 is FQNNGV. V lost 5 bases to trimming and J lost 1 base; unmatched junction nucleotides: 4. The clonotype comes from a woman aged 30 to 39 in good health. The chain joins TRBV11-2 to TRBJ1-1; 7 nucleotides agree with TRBD1. Input material: naive CD4+ T cells sorted from blood. Indicated subset: CD45RA+ positively selected. The CDR3 DNA sequence: TGTGCCAGCAGCACTCACAGGGGGAACACTGAAGCTTTCTTT. Residues: CASSTHRGNTEAFF.